The present T cell receptor beta chain was sequenced within a study of T cell responses to AZD1222 COVID-19 vaccine. The analysis combined second doses at about 4 or about 12 weeks. Measured with immunoSEQ multiplex PCR; TCRdb has only the in-frame clones, and not every one. The table shows around 150,000 clones, with about 91% occurring only once. The V gene end was trimmed by 6 bases and the J gene end by 8 bases; junction bases not matched to a gene: 7. Germline V gene lookup returns CDR1 MNHEY and CDR2 SVGAGI. The CDR3 has 14 amino acids. The source material was peripheral blood, sampled 28 days after the second AZD1222 dose. The rearrangement joins TRBV6-5 to TRBJ1-6; 7 nucleotides align to TRBD1. This receptor was identified in an adult who received the AZD1222 COVID-19 vaccine. CDR3 in DNA: TGTGCCAGCAGGTCCGGGACAGAGGATTCACCCCTCCACTTT. Encoded protein: CASRSGTEDSPLHF.